The 31 T cell receptor beta chains given below trace back to one sample, sequenced in a study of monozygotic twins with inflammatory bowel disease. From the 5' RACE reads, TCRdb lists one entry per CDR3 protein and no DNA. Seen in this sample are over 350,000 distinct CDR3 sequences; the ten most common clones hold 2.6%. The sequenced material came from blood. The receptors here all came from a human donor with ulcerative colitis or Crohn's disease, or a healthy co-twin of an affected twin (not recorded which).

The V gene is TRBV6-1, the J gene TRBJ2-2; TCRdb selects TRBD2, and the lack of DNA leaves this call unchecked. The CDR3 runs 12 residues. Germline CDR1 and CDR2: MNHNS and SASEGT. The CDR3 region is CASSRAPGELFF.

This chain uses TRBV4-1 with TRBJ2-7. In germline, CDR1 is MGHRA, CDR2 YSYEKL. CDR3 length: 14 residues. The CDR3 loop reads CASSQVVISYEQYF.

The chain carries TRBV14 and TRBJ1-6. This CDR3 comprises 14 residues. Germline lookup yields CDR1 SGHDN and CDR2 FVKESK. The CDR3 sequence is CASSTGRNNSPLHF.

The rearrangement joins TRBV9 to TRBJ2-6. CDR1 SGDLS and CDR2 YYNGEE come from the germline V gene. The CDR3 runs 15 residues. CDR3 region: CASSVDYSGANVLTF.

The chain has TRBV9 and TRBJ2-7; TCRdb's D call of TRBD1 is untestable without DNA. Germline-derived CDR1 and CDR2 are SGDLS and YYNGEE. The CDR3 is 14 amino acids. This CDR3 reads CASSVTPYPHEQYF.

The chain joins TRBV18 to TRBJ2-5; TCRdb outputs TRBD1, but without DNA this stays unchecked. Germline V gene data show CDR1 as KGHSH and CDR2 as LQKENI. The CDR3 runs 16 residues. CDR3 loop: CASSPLGGPDRETQYF.

This sequence joins TRBV27 and TRBJ2-7; TCRdb proposes TRBD1, but this gene call is untestable without DNA. This CDR3 has 15 residues. The germline CDR1 and CDR2 sequences are MNHEY and SMNVEV (reference sequence). The CDR3 is CASSKTGYQRYEQYF.

The genes are TRBV19 and TRBJ2-7; TCRdb calls TRBD1, which cannot be checked without DNA. This CDR3 spans 16 amino acids. Germline V lookup: CDR1 LNHDA, CDR2 SQIVND (reference sequence). The CDR3 sequence is CASSIGSRQLRYEQYF.

J is TRBJ2-5 and V is TRBV7-9; TCRdb picks TRBD2, but there is no DNA to check that call. The CDR3 has 16 residues. CDR1 and CDR2 from the germline V gene are SEHNR and FQNEAQ (reference sequence). The CDR3 loop is CASRPGTSGVQETQYF.

V gene TRBV6-2 or TRBV6-3 combines with J gene TRBJ2-7; TCRdb names TRBD1, which stays unverified in the absence of DNA. The CDR3 consists of 13 residues. CDR1 and CDR2 from the germline V gene are MNHEY and SVGEGT. The CDR3 sequence: CASSYLTGYEQYF.

The J gene is TRBJ1-1, the V gene TRBV7-3; TCRdb reports TRBD1, a call that lacks DNA to check it against. The V gene's germline CDR1 is SGHTA and CDR2 FQGTGA. This CDR3 region has 15 residues. CDR3 sequence: CASSLLGAENTEAFF.

The chain links TRBV6-1 to TRBJ1-2; the D call of TRBD1 rests on TCRdb alone, since no DNA is present to check it. This CDR3 is built from 14 residues. Germline CDR1 is MNHNS and CDR2 is SASEGT. CDR3 residues: CASRIPGSNYGYTF.

The chain links TRBV7-3 to TRBJ2-2; with no DNA, the TCRdb D assignment of TRBD1 cannot be verified. Germline V CDR1 and CDR2: SGHTA, FQGTGA. The CDR3 loop spans 16 amino acids. This chain's CDR3 is CASSLGGQGATGELFF.

The rearrangement joins TRBV4-3 to TRBJ2-1. This CDR3 is built from 16 residues. Per germline, CDR1 LGHNA and CDR2 YSLEER. The CDR3 sequence is CASSQDILILYNEQFF.

The chain employs TRBV7-2 and TRBJ1-2. This CDR3 is 15 amino acids long. Germline V gene lookup returns CDR1 SGHTA and CDR2 FQGNSA. This CDR3 is CASSFSARENYGYTF. Full variable domain (outside the CDR3, taken from reference TRBV7-2 and TRBJ1-2): GAGVSQSPSNKVTEKGKDVELRCDPISGHTALYWYRQSLGQGLEFLIYFQGNSAPDKSGLPSDRFSAERTGGSVSTLTIQRTQQEDSAVYLCASSFSARENYGYTFGSGTRLTVV.

This chain joins TRBV7-2 and TRBJ2-7; checking the TCRdb D call of TRBD1 is not possible without DNA. This CDR3 is built from 15 residues. CDR1 and CDR2 (germline): SGHTA, FQGNSA. The CDR3 sequence is CASSLAGTGPYEQYF.

V usage is TRBV7-9 and J usage is TRBJ1-1. This CDR3 spans 16 amino acids. From germline, CDR1 is SEHNR and CDR2 FQNEAQ (reference sequence). CDR3 sequence: CASSLASEGLGGEAFF.

This chain connects TRBV7-9 to TRBJ2-5; TCRdb gives TRBD1 as the D gene, but with no DNA this cannot be confirmed. This CDR3 is 14 amino acids long. Germline V gives CDR1 SEHNR, CDR2 FQNEAQ (reference sequence). CDR3 sequence reads: CASSPRDRAETQYF.

V is TRBV27 and J is TRBJ2-2; no DNA is available, so the TRBD1 call from TCRdb remains unchecked. CDR1 and CDR2 (germline): MNHEY, SMNVEV (reference sequence). This CDR3 region has 15 residues. The CDR3 protein is CASSFWGAGTGELFF.

The chain links TRBV18 to TRBJ2-3. CDR3 length equals 14 residues. Germline V gene data show CDR1 as KGHSH and CDR2 as LQKENI. This chain's CDR3 is CASSPKLSTDTQYF.

CDR3 sequence: CASSFPGDQETQYF. The gene calls are TRBV7-9 and TRBJ2-5; TCRdb's D gene call, TRBD1, goes unchecked for lack of DNA. From germline, CDR1 is SEHNR and CDR2 FQNEAQ (reference sequence). The CDR3 covers 14 residues.

This CDR3 is CASSHRTDILTEAFF. The rearrangement joins TRBV7-2 to TRBJ1-1; TCRdb calls TRBD1, which cannot be checked without DNA. Germline V lookup: CDR1 SGHTA, CDR2 FQGNSA. The CDR3 contains 15 residues.

J is TRBJ2-7 and V is TRBV7-2; TCRdb reports TRBD2, a call that lacks DNA to check it against. This CDR3 comprises 15 residues. Germline lookup yields CDR1 SGHTA and CDR2 FQGNSA. The CDR3 sequence: CASSLGFGGGYEQYF.

The gene calls are TRBV4-3 and TRBJ2-5; with no DNA, the TCRdb D assignment of TRBD1 cannot be verified. The CDR3 has 15 amino acids. Germline CDR1 and CDR2: LGHNA and YSLEER. CDR3 loop: CASSQEHGGEETQYF.

V and J are TRBV11-2 and TRBJ1-5; TCRdb designates TRBD1, a call that cannot be tested without DNA. This CDR3 contains 18 residues. Germline V lookup: CDR1 SGHAT, CDR2 FQNNGV. CDR3 loop: CASSLGAGQGWGRQPQHF.

The chain joins TRBV28 to TRBJ2-1; TCRdb reports TRBD1, a call that lacks DNA to check it against. This CDR3 spans 14 amino acids. Germline values: CDR1 MDHEN, CDR2 SYDVKM. This CDR3 reads CASLTRGPYNEQFF.

This chain links TRBV7-9 with TRBJ1-2. The CDR3 spans 13 residues. The germline CDR1 and CDR2 sequences are SEHNR and FQNEAQ (reference sequence). The CDR3 here is CASSLGRFYGYTF.

The chain uses TRBV4-3 and TRBJ2-3; TCRdb proposes TRBD2, but this gene call is untestable without DNA. Germline CDR1 and CDR2: LGHNA and YSLEER. This CDR3 region has 18 residues. CDR3: CASSQEGLAGGPTDTQYF.

This CDR3 reads CASSLLEEPLGYGYTF. The rearrangement links TRBV5-1 to TRBJ1-2. CDR3 length: 16 residues. The germline CDR1 and CDR2 sequences are SGHRS and YFSETQ.

The chain is built from TRBV20-1 and TRBJ2-3; TCRdb returns TRBD1, unconfirmable since there is no DNA. The CDR3 consists of 13 residues. Germline V gives CDR1 DFQATT, CDR2 SNEGSKA (reference sequence). CDR3: CSARDIGTGTQYF.

The rearrangement uses TRBV11-2 and TRBJ2-3; TCRdb picks TRBD1, but there is no DNA to check that call. The CDR3 is made up of 15 amino acids. Germline CDR1 is SGHAT and CDR2 is FQNNGV. CDR3 region: CASSRSRGSTDTQYF.